This T cell receptor (beta chain) came from a study of graft-versus-host responses after intestinal transplantation. Whole-study results and caveats: Those patients showing graft-donor T cell macrochimerism displayed high graft-versus-host to host-versus-graft clonal ratios in allografts.

Germline V CDR1 and CDR2: SGHTA, FQGNSA. V lost 8 bases and J lost 7, with 26 bases in between. This CDR3 comprises 17 residues. On this clone itself: Its matching antigen is unknown.

Produced via immunoSEQ multiplex PCR; TCRdb's table is partial and in-frame only. In the table there are tens of thousands of clones, roughly 91% of which are singletons. The rearrangement uses TRBV7-2 and TRBJ2-2, with a tentative D call TRBD2 (6 bases). The origin of this receptor is a human donor who received an intestinal transplant. Sequenced here: unstimulated CD8+ T cells sorted from spleen or lymph node cells, sampled before intestinal transplant. CDR3: CASYSGLALPPDGELFF. The CDR3 DNA reads as TGTGCCAGCTACTCAGGGCTAGCGCTACCGCCGGACGGGGAGCTGTTTTTT.